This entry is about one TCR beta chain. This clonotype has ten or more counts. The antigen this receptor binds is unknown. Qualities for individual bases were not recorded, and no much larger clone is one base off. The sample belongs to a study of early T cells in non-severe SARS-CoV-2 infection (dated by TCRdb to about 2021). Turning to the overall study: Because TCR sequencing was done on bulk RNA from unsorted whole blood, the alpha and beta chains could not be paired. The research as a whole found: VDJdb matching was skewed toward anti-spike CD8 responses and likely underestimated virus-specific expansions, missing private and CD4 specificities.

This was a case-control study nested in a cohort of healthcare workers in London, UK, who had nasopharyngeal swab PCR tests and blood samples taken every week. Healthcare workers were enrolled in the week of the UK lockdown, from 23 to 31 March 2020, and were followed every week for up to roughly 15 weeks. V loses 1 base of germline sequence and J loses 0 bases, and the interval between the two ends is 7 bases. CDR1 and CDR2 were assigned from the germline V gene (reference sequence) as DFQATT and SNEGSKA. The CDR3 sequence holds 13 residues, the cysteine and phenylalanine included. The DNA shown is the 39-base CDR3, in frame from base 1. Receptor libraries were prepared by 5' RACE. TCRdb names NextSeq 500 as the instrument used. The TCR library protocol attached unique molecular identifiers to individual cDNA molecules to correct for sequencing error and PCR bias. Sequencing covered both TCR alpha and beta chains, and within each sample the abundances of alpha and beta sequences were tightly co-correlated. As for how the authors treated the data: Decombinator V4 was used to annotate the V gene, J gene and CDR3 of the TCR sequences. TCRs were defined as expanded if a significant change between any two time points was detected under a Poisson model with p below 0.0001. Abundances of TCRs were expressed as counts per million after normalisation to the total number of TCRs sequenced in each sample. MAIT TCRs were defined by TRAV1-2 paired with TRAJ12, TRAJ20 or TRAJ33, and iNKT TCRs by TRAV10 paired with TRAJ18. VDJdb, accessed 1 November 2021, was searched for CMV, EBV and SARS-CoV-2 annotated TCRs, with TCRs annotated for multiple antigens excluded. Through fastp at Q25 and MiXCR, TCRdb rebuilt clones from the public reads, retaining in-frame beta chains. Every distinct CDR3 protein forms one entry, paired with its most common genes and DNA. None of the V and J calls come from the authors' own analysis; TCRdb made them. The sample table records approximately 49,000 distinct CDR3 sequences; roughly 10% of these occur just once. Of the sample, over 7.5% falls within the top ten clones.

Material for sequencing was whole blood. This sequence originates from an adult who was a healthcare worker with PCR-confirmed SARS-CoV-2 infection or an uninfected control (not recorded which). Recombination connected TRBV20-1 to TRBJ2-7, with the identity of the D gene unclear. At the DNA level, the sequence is TGCAGTGCTAGAGCCCCGCCCTCCTACGAGCAGTACTTC. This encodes CSARAPPSYEQYF.